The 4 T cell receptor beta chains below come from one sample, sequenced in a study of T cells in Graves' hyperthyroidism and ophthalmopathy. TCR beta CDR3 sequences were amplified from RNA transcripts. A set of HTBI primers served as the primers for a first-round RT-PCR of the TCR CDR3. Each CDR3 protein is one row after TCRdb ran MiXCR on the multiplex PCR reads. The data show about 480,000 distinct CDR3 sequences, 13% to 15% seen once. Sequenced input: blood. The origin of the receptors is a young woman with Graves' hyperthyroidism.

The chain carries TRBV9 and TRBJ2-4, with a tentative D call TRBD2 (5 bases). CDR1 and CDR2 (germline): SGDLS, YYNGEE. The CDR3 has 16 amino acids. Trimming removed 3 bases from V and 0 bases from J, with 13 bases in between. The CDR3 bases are TGTGCCAGCAGCGCCGGCGCCGGACTAGCCAAAAACATTCAGTACTTC. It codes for CASSAGAGLAKNIQYF. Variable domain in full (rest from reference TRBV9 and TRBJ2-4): DSGVTQTPKHLITATGQRVTLRCSPRSGDLSVYWYQQSLDQGLQFLIQYYNGEERAKGNILERFSAQQFPDLHSELNLSSLELGDSALYFCASSAGAGLAKNIQYFGAGTRLSVL.

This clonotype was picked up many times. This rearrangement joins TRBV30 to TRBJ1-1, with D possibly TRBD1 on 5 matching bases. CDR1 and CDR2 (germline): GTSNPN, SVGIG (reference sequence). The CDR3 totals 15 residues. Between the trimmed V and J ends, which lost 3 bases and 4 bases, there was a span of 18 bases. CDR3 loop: CAWRIPGRSVTEAFF. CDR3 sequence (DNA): TGTGCCTGGAGGATTCCGGGACGGAGTGTCACTGAAGCTTTCTTT.

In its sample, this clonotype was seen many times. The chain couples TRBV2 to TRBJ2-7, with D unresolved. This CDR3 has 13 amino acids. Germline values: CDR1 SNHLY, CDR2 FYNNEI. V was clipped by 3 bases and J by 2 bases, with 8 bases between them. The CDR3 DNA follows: TGTGCCAGCAGTGACGGGCCGCCCTACGAGCAGTACTTC. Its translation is CASSDGPPYEQYF.

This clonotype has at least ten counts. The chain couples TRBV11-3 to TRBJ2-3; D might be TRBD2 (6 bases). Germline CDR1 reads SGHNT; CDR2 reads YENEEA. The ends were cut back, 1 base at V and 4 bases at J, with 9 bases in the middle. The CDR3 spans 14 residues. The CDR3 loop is CASSLGLAPDTQYF. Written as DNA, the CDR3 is TGTGCCAGCAGCTTAGGTCTAGCGCCAGATACGCAGTATTTT.